This TCR beta chain was found in a study of T cell responses to AZD1222 COVID-19 vaccine. Study findings and constraints: Mostly white British, mostly female donors; authors suggested clonal diversity may be underestimated. Spike-specific TCR breadth and depth were elevated following two AZD1222 doses.

Produced via immunoSEQ multiplex PCR; TCRdb's table is partial and in-frame only. Of roughly 140,000 clones in the sample, 90% were seen once. The germline CDR1 and CDR2 sequences are MDHEN and SYDVKM. Trimming shortened V by 8 bases and J by 3 bases, and 15 bases separated the two germline ends. CDR3 size: 14 residues. Worth noting for this clone: The antigen is not known.

The V gene is TRBV28, the J gene TRBJ2-3, with D perhaps matching TRBD1 or TRBD2 (5 bases each). The clonotype originates from an adult who received the AZD1222 COVID-19 vaccine. The specimen was peripheral blood, collected 28 days after the second AZD1222 dose. In DNA form, the CDR3 reads TGTGCCAGCGCCATTGGGGGACGGACAGATACGCAGTATTTT. Encoded protein: CASAIGGRTDTQYF.